What follows are 16 T cell receptor beta chains derived from one specimen sequenced in a study of CD4 T cells in relation to SARS-CoV-2 and coronaviruses. Assay used: immunoSEQ multiplex PCR; TCRdb lists only in-frame clones, some missing. The data hold approximately 50,000 clones, with about 91% observed a single time. The sequencing sample was made of naive CD4+ T cells from PBMCs. Subset specified: naive CD4+ T cells isolated by negative enrichment. The receptor set was obtained from an adult with COVID-19.

The gene calls are TRBV12-3 or TRBV12-4 and TRBJ1-5; no reliable D call. The CDR3 is 12 amino acids. V shed 6 bases and J shed 6 bases, with 9 bases lying between them. The CDR3 DNA sequence: TGTGCCAGCAGCGGAATGGTTCAGCCCCAGCATTTT. Translation gives CASSGMVQPQHF.

The chain carries TRBV19 and TRBJ1-1, with D uncertain. Germline CDR1 and CDR2: LNHDA and SQIVND (reference sequence). V lost 3 bases and J lost 0, with 2 bases in between. The CDR3 runs to 12 residues. CDR3 sequence reads: CASSMVNTEAFF. CDR3 nucleotide sequence: TGTGCCAGTAGTATGGTGAACACTGAAGCTTTCTTT. Full variable domain (missing parts from reference TRBV19 and TRBJ1-1): DGGITQSPKYLFRKEGQNVTLSCEQNLNHDAMYWYRQDPGQGLRLIYYSQIVNDFQKGDIAEGYSVSREKKESFPLTVTSAQKNPTAFYLCASSMVNTEAFFGQGTRLTVV.

V usage is TRBV11-2 and J usage is TRBJ1-2; D is unresolved. Trimming took off 5 bases at V and 6 bases at J, with 22 bases between the two ends. Germline CDR1 SGHAT, CDR2 FQNNGV. This CDR3 contains 16 residues. This CDR3 is CASSERPGRPSDGYTF. CDR3 coding DNA: TGTGCCAGCAGCGAGAGACCGGGCCGGCCCTCGGATGGCTACACCTTC.

The chain uses TRBV18 and TRBJ2-7; D not resolved. CDR3 length: 15 residues. V lost 3 bases and J 6 bases, leaving 18 bases between the germline ends. CDR1 is KGHSH and CDR2 is LQKENI in the germline V gene. The CDR3 nucleotides read TGTGCCAGCTCACCCCCCGGAAACCGAAACCGCGAGCAGTACTTC. This encodes CASSPPGNRNREQYF.

V and J are TRBV4-1 and TRBJ2-1, with unresolved D. This CDR3 is 16 amino acids long. The V end lost 3 bases, the J end lost 4 bases, and 16 bases lay between the germline ends. Germline V CDR1 and CDR2: MGHRA, YSYEKL. CDR3 protein: CASSQPRADPYNEQFF. The CDR3 DNA reads as TGCGCCAGCAGCCAGCCCCGGGCGGACCCTTACAATGAGCAGTTCTTC.

This clone was detected once. The chain combines TRBV5-1 with TRBJ2-2, with D maybe TRBD1 (5 bases). The CDR3 runs 15 residues. V lost 2 bases to trimming and J lost 4 bases, with 12 bases between them. In germline, CDR1 is SGHRS, CDR2 YFSETQ. CDR3 DNA: TGCGCCAGCAGCTTAGGGCAGGGCGGCACCGGGGAGCTGTTTTTT. Protein product: CASSLGQGGTGELFF.

The DNA of the CDR3 is TGTGCCAGCAGCCGGGGCGAGGGGCGAGAGCAGTACTTC. Protein product: CASSRGEGREQYF. The J gene is TRBJ2-7, the V gene TRBV3-1 (or the pseudogene TRBV3-2); D tentatively fits TRBD1 or TRBD2 (5 bases each). The CDR3 totals 13 residues. V lost 4 bases and J 7 bases, leaving 14 bases between the germline ends. From germline, CDR1 is LGHDT and CDR2 YNNKEL (reference sequence).

This chain uses TRBV18 with TRBJ2-3; D call uncertain. The V and J ends lost 4 bases and 3 bases respectively, with 5 bases between them. CDR3 length: 12 residues. The germline gives CDR1 KGHSH, CDR2 LQKENI. CDR3 sequence: CASSQVTDTQYF. The CDR3 region has the DNA TGTGCCAGCTCACAAGTGACAGATACGCAGTATTTT.

This rearrangement joins TRBV6-1 to TRBJ2-5; TRBD1 aligns across 7 bases. Germline assignment: CDR1 MNHNS and CDR2 SASEGT. V was clipped by 4 bases and J by 4 bases; unmatched bases: 12. The CDR3 has 16 amino acids. CDR3 DNA: TGTGCCAGCAGTGGAACCGGGACAGCCCCACGAGAGACCCAGTACTTC. This translates into CASSGTGTAPRETQYF.

The chain joins TRBV2 to TRBJ2-7; 11 bases map to TRBD2. Trimming took 6 bases from V and 9 from J; bases not matched to a gene: 10. The CDR3 spans 14 residues. From germline, CDR1 is SNHLY and CDR2 FYNNEI. The CDR3 region has the DNA TGTGCCAGCAGCCTCAGGGGGCTAGCGGGAGGGCAGTACTTC. It yields the protein CASSLRGLAGGQYF.

The V and J genes are TRBV7-3 and TRBJ2-5; D possibly corresponds to TRBD1 (5 bases). Germline V gene sequence: CDR1 SGHTA, CDR2 FQGTGA. The CDR3 has 13 amino acids. V lost 5 bases, J lost 5 bases, and 12 bases lay in between. In DNA form, the CDR3 reads TGTGCCAGCAGCCCACAGGTGGGGGAGACCCAGTACTTC. This gives the protein CASSPQVGETQYF. Full variable domain (missing parts from reference TRBV7-3 and TRBJ2-5): GAGVSQTPSNKVTEKGKYVELRCDPISGHTALYWYRQSLGQGPEFLIYFQGTGAADDSGLPNDRFFAVRPEGSVSTLKIQRTERGDSAVYLCASSPQVGETQYFGPGTRLLVL.

The V gene is TRBV2, the J gene TRBJ2-5; 8 nucleotides match TRBD1. CDR1 is SNHLY and CDR2 is FYNNEI in the germline V gene. The CDR3 has 15 residues. The trim removed 8 bases at V and 2 bases at J, leaving 10 bases unmatched. DNA for the CDR3: TGTGCCAGCTCATACGGTTACAGGGGGCAAGAGACCCAGTACTTC. Protein product: CASSYGYRGQETQYF.

The J gene is TRBJ2-2, the V gene TRBV4-1; D gene ambiguous. CDR1 is MGHRA, CDR2 YSYEKL, per germline. This CDR3 is built from 13 residues. V lost 7 bases to trimming and J lost 5 bases, with 11 bases between them. The CDR3 region has the DNA TGCGCCAGCACCGTAATAGGGACCGGGGAGCTGTTTTTT. Its translation is CASTVIGTGELFF.

V gene TRBV7-9 combines with J gene TRBJ2-7; D gene uncertain. The CDR3 sequence is 12 residues long. Germline lookup yields CDR1 SEHNR and CDR2 FQNEAQ (reference sequence). The V end was cut by 5 bases, the J end by 3 bases, with 8 bases between. CDR3 amino acids: CASSEVRYEQYF. The CDR3 bases are TGTGCCAGCAGCGAAGTGCGCTACGAGCAGTACTTC.

This clone was seen more than once but under ten times. The V and J genes are TRBV11-2 and TRBJ1-3; maybe TRBD1 (5 bases). There are 18 residues in the CDR3. V was shortened by 0 bases and J by 0 bases, with 15 bases between the two germline ends. Germline lookup yields CDR1 SGHAT and CDR2 FQNNGV. The CDR3 here is CASSLEGDFGFSGNTIYF. The CDR3 nucleotides are TGTGCCAGCAGCTTAGAAGGGGATTTCGGATTCTCTGGAAACACCATATATTTT.

This rearrangement joins TRBV4-2 to TRBJ2-1; D remains unclear. The germline CDR1 and CDR2 sequences are LGHNA and YNFKEQ. Trimming left V 1 base short and J 5 bases short, with 12 bases between. The CDR3 is 15 residues long. The CDR3 DNA reads as TGTGCCAGCAGCCAAGGGTTTGGCCAGAACAATGAGCAGTTCTTC. Residues: CASSQGFGQNNEQFF.